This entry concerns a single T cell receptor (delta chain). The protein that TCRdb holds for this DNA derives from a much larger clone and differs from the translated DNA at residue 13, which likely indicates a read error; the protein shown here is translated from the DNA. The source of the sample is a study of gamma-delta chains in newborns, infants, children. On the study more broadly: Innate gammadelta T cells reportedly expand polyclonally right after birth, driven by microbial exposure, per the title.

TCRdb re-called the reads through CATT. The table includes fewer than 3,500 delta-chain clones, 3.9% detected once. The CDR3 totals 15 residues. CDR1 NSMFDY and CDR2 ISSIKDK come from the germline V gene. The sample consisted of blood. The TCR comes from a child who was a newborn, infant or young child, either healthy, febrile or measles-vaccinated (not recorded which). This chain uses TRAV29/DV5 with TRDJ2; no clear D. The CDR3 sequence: CAARGGATLTAQPFF. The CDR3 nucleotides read TGTGCAGCAAGAGGAGGGGCCACTTTGACAGCACAACCCTTCTTT. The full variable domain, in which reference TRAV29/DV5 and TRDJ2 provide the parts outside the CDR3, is DQQVKQNSPSLSVQEGRISILNCDYTNSMFDYFLWYKKYPAEGPTFLISISSIKDKNEDGRFTVFLNKSAKHLSLHIVPSQPGDSAVYFCAARGGATLTAQPFFGKGTQLIVEP.